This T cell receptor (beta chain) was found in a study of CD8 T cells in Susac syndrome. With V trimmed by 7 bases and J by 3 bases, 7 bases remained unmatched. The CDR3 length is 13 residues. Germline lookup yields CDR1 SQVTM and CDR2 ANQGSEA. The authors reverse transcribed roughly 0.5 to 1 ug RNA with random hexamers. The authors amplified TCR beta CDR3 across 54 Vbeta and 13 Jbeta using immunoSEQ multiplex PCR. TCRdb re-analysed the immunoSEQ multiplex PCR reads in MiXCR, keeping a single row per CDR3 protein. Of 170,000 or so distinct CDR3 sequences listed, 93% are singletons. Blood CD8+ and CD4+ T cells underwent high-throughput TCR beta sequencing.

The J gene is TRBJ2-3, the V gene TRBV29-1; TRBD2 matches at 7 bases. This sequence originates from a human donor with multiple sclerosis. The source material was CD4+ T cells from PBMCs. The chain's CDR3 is CSAKPGLTDTQYF. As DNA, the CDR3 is TGCAGCGCTAAACCGGGACTAACAGATACGCAGTATTTT.